The present T cell receptor (beta chain) was sequenced within a study of T cell changes during pregnancy in multiple sclerosis. Trimming cost V 3 bases and J 6 bases, with 14 bases left between them. Per germline, CDR1 LGHNA and CDR2 YSLEER. This CDR3 region has 14 residues. The assay was immunoSEQ multiplex PCR, and TCRdb's table has in-frame clones only and misses some. This table has under 55,000 clones, 94% appearing once. The source is a female donor with multiple sclerosis, enrolled in a pregnancy study. Specimen: CD4+ T cells from peripheral blood mononuclear cells, collected in the third trimester of pregnancy. The genes are TRBV4-3 and TRBJ1-1; tentative D call: TRBD1 (5 bases). CDR3 sequence reads: CASSHRGLAPEAFF. In DNA, the CDR3 is TGCGCCAGCAGCCATCGGGGGTTGGCACCTGAAGCTTTCTTT.